Listed here is a single T cell receptor beta chain. This clone was recorded only once. What this receptor recognizes is not known. Within one base of it there is no much larger clone, and no base qualities were kept. The data stem from a study of technical replicates of blood from a few donors (dated by TCRdb to about 2017). Reading from cysteine to phenylalanine, the CDR3 counts 14 amino acids. Just CDR3 DNA is preserved here, 42 bases in frame from base 1. Sequences SGHRS (CDR1) and YFSETQ (CDR2) are obtained from the germline V gene. The germline V and J ends show losses of 6 bases and 0 bases respectively, and no gene match explains 4 bases of the junction. Library preparation employed the immunoSEQ multiplex PCR assay. The immuneACCESS repertoire file appears here via TCRdb, limited to in-frame rearrangements. These files lack a portion of the clones; in checked studies, under half of the deficit traces to unresolved V genes, and the cause of the others is not known. Within this sample are tens of thousands of clones, with about 92% of them counted one time only. Together, the top ten hold 0.35% to 0.4% of the sample.

The chain links TRBV5-1 with TRBJ2-3, with 7 bases aligning to TRBD1. The sample consisted of T cells isolated from PBMCs. This TCR was sampled from a human donor in good health. The CDR3 amino acid sequence is: CASNRDSSTDTQYF. The DNA reads TGCGCCAGCAACCGGGACAGTAGCACAGATACGCAGTATTTT.